The clone carrying this T cell receptor (beta chain) was detected only once. The antigen is unknown. This sample stems from a study of cytomegalovirus exposure and HLA in healthy donors. General observations from the study: The later analysis indicated that the majority of CMV-associated TCR beta chains appeared HLA-restricted. In a later analysis, across HLA loci, associated TCR counts were highest for DRB1, lowest for HLA-C. An ancestry cluster, one associated with Asian ancestry, reportedly showed fewer N-insertions than the approximately 670-donor mean in a later analysis.

PCR amplification relied on 60 Vbeta primers (plus 13 Jbeta primers). Method: immunoSEQ multiplex PCR; TCRdb's copy keeps in-frame clones and lacks some. This sample has approximately 150,000 clones; approximately 79% occur once, and the top ten carry roughly 6.3%. Trimming pared 7 bases from V and 5 bases from J, leaving 9 bases between. Germline values: CDR1 SGHRS, CDR2 YFSETQ. The CDR3 spans 11 residues. The genes are TRBV5-1 and TRBJ2-5; D may be TRBD2 (6 bases). The TCR was taken from a man over 45 in good health and CMV-seropositive. The material sequenced was PBMCs. CDR3 coding DNA: TGCGCCAGCGGACTACGGGAGACCCAGTACTTC. Protein: CASGLRETQYF.